This TCR beta chain derives from a study of cytomegalovirus exposure and HLA in healthy donors. Primers: 60 Vbeta forward and 13 Jbeta reverse. Here immunoSEQ multiplex PCR was the method, and the copy in TCRdb shows in-frame clones only, minus some. This table holds about 150,000 clones, approximately 88% found once. This clone has a single count. CDR3 length: 16 residues. Germline V CDR1 and CDR2: SGHNT, YENEEA. The junction had 11 bases not matched to a gene; V was cut back by 5 bases and J by 4 bases. The sequence derives from a woman aged 18-29 years in good health and CMV-seronegative. Sample: PBMCs. V and J are TRBV11-3 and TRBJ2-5; 9 bases match TRBD2. The CDR3 DNA follows: TGTGCCAGCAGCATCTTTGGCGGGGGGGCCGGAGAGACCCAGTACTTC. Translating gives CASSIFGGGAGETQYF. Looking up the rest from reference TRBV11-3 and TRBJ2-5 gives the full variable domain: EAGVVQSPRYKIIEKKQPVAFWCNPISGHNTLYWYLQNLGQGPELLIRYENEEAVDDSQLPKDRFSAERLKGVDSTLKIQPAELGDSAVYLCASSIFGGGAGETQYFGPGTRLLVL.